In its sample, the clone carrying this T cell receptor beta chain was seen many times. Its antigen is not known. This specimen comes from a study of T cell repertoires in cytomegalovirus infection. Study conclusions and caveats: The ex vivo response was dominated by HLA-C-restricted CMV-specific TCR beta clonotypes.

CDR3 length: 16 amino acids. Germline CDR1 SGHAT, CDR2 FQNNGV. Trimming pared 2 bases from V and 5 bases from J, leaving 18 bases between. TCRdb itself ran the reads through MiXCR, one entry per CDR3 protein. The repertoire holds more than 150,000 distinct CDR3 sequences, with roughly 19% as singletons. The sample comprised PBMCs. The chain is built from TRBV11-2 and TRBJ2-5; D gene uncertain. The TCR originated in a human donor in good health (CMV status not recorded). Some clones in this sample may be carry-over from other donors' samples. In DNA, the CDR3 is TGTGCCAGCAGCTTATCCGTATCTACTTCTGCGGAGACCCAGTACTTC. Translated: CASSLSVSTSAETQYF.